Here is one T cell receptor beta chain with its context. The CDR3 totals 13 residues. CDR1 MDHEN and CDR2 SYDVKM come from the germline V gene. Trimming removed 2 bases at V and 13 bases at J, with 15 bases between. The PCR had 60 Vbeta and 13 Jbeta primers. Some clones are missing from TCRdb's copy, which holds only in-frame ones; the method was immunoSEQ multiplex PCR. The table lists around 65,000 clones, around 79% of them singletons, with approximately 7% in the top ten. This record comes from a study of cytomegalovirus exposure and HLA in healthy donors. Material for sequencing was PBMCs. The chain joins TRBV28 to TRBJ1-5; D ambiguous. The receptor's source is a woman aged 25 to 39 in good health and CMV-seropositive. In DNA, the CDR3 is TGTGCCAGCAGTTTACCCCCGGTTTCCTGGCAGCATTTT. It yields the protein CASSLPPVSWQHF.